This T cell receptor beta chain appears in the sequencing data of a study of PD-1 blockade in classical Hodgkin lymphoma. Regarding the study as a whole: Exclusion was the outcome for patients who began nivolumab under 1 year after ASCT. The CD4+ diversity rise by C4D1 was clearest in complete responders. Newly diagnosed patients reportedly had lower baseline TCR diversity than healthy donors. Complete responders possessed baseline diversity comparable to newly diagnosed patients.

Libraries were prepared by immunoSEQ multiplex PCR; TCRdb keeps only in-frame clonotypes and omits some of them. This sample has tens of thousands of clones, with approximately 70% found just once. Germline V gives CDR1 SGHAT, CDR2 FQNNGV. The CDR3 contains 13 residues. J gave up 4 bases and V 8 bases, and 5 bases lay outside the gene matches. The time point here: cycle 4 day 1 (C4D1), after more than 5 weeks of nivolumab. Each patient relapsed following autologous stem cell transplantation, and prior brentuximab vedotin exposure differed. Details on this clone: As yet, its antigen is unknown.

This chain joins TRBV11-2 and TRBJ2-1, with 7 bases matching TRBD2. The sample in question was peripheral blood mononuclear cells (PBMCs), obtained before the fourth cycle of nivolumab. The sequence derives from a human donor with classical Hodgkin lymphoma. Written as DNA, the CDR3 is TGTGCCAGCGGACTAGGGGCATACAATGAGCAGTTCTTC. Its translation is CASGLGAYNEQFF.